This TCR beta chain was profiled in a study of T-cell memory formation after mild COVID-19. Study-wide context: Clusters were largely donor specific.

V dropped 5 bases and J dropped 2; count of bases not matched to a gene: 7. This CDR3 has 15 residues. Germline values: CDR1 MDHEN, CDR2 SYDVKM. TCRdb passed the 5' RACE reads through MiXCR, listing each CDR3 protein once. The data hold about 270,000 distinct CDR3 sequences, with 15% to 20% observed a single time. Study-level results: Second-wave clones peaking on day 37 lacked confirmed SARS-CoV-2 specificity. Cross-reactive memory appears to have joined, as suggested by some responding clones showing up in pre-infection memory. Day 15 to 85 contracting clones showed balanced CD4/CD8; later expanders leaned CD4+.

This clonotype has just a few counts. Its specificity is unknown. Sequences were obtained from PBMCs or a T cell subset sorted from them (not recorded which). J is TRBJ2-3 and V is TRBV28, with TRBD2 identical over 7 bases. This clonotype was sampled from a young man who had mild COVID-19 (a few samples of this study predate the infection). Cell type and time point are not known. This chain's CDR3 is CASSGGGSPTDTQYF. The DNA of the CDR3 is TGTGCCAGCAGTGGGGGGGGTAGCCCCACAGATACGCAGTATTTT. The full variable domain, in which reference TRBV28 and TRBJ2-3 provide the parts outside the CDR3, is DVKVTQSSRYLVKRTGEKVFLECVQDMDHENMFWYRQDPGLGLRLIYFSYDVKMKEKGDIPEGYSVSREKKERFSLILESASTNQTSMYLCASSGGGSPTDTQYFGPGTRLTVL.